This TCR beta chain originates from a study of cytomegalovirus exposure and HLA in healthy donors. Study overall: Among around 180 million T cells, an earlier analysis found 90 million to 130 million unique TCR beta sequences.

PCR used 60 Vbeta primers and 13 Jbeta primers. Here immunoSEQ multiplex PCR was the method, and the copy in TCRdb shows in-frame clones only, minus some. The sample shows fewer than 60,000 clones, about two thirds of them seen only once. General study findings and limits: Later work found that TCR association rates differed between HLA loci; DRB1 had the most and HLA-C the fewest. Later on, a genetic analysis was performed. It linked a missense variant in DCLRE1C with V- and J-gene trimming of TCR beta. A later analysis showed that HLA-associated TCR beta chains had undergone more clonal expansion than equally common others.

Worth noting for this clone: Antigen: not known.

Losses at the gene ends were 4 bases for V and 5 bases for J; bases not matched to a gene: 5. Looked up from germline, CDR1 is MGHRA and CDR2 is YSYEKL. The CDR3 runs to 13 residues. The sequence was collected from a woman aged 45 to 65 in good health and CMV-seropositive. The sequenced material came from PBMCs. The rearrangement joins TRBV4-1 to TRBJ2-7; 7 nucleotides align to TRBD2. CDR3 protein: CASSLRGGNEQYF. CDR3 nucleotide sequence: TGCGCCAGCAGCCTTCGGGGAGGGAACGAGCAGTACTTC.